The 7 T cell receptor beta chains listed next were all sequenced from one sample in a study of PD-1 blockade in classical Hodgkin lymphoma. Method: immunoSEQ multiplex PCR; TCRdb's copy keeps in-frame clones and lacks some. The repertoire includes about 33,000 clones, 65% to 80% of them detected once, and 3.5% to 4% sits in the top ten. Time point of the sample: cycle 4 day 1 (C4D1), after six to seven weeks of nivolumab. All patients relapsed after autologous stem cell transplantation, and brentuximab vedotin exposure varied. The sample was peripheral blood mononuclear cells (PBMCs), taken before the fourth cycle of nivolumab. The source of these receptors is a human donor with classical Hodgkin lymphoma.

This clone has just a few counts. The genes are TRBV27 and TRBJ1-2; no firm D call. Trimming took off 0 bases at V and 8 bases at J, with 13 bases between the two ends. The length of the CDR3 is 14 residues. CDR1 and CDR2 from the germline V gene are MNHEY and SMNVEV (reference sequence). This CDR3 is CASSLSTLAGGYTF. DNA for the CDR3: TGTGCCAGCAGTTTATCTACATTGGCGGGGGGCTACACCTTC.

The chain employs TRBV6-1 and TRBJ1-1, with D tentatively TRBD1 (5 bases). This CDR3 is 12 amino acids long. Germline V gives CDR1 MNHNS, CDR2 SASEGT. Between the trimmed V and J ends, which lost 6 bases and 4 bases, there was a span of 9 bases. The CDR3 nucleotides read TGTGCCAGCAGGACGGGGGGCACTGAAGCTTTCTTT. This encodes CASRTGGTEAFF.

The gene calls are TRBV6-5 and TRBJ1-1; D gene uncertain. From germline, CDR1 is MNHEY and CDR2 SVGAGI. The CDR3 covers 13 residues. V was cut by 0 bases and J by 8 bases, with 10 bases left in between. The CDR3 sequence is CASSYSNIGEAFF. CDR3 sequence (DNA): TGTGCCAGCAGTTACTCCAATATTGGGGAAGCTTTCTTT.

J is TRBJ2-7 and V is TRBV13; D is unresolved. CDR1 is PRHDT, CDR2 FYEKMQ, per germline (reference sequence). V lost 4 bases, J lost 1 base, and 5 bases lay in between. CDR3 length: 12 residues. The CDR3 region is CASSSTSYEQYF. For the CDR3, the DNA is TGTGCCAGCAGCTCAACGTCCTACGAGCAGTACTTC.

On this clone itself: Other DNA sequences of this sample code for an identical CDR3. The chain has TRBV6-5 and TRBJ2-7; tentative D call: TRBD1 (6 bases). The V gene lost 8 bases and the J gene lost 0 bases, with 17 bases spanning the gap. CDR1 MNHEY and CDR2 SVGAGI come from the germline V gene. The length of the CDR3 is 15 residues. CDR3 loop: CASRDTIPSSYEQYF. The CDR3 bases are TGTGCCAGCCGGGACACGATACCGAGCTCCTACGAGCAGTACTTC.

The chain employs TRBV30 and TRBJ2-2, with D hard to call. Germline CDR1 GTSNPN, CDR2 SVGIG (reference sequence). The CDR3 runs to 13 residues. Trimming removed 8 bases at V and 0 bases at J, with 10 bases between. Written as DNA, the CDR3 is TGTGCCAAACCAGGCGCGAACACCGGGGAGCTGTTTTTT. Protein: CAKPGANTGELFF.

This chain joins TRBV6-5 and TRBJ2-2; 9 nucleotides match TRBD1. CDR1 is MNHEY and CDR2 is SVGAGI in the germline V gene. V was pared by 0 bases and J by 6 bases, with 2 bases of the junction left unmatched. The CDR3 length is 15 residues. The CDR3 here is CASSYSDRGPGELFF. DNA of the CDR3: TGTGCCAGCAGTTACTCGGACAGGGGACCCGGGGAGCTGTTTTTT.